These 28 T cell receptor beta chains were sequenced from one sample in a study of blood T cell repertoires in COVID-19. Sequencing was performed with immunoSEQ multiplex PCR; in TCRdb, only in-frame clones are kept and a portion is missing. The table records 90,000 to 100,000 clones, roughly 82% of them present only once. Sequencing used peripheral blood. These receptors were collected from a man in his 70s with active or convalescent COVID-19.

This rearrangement joins TRBV3-1 (or the pseudogene TRBV3-2) to TRBJ1-1, with D perhaps TRBD1 (6 bases). CDR1 is LGHDT and CDR2 is YNNKEL in the germline V gene (reference sequence). This CDR3 comprises 14 residues. Trimming pared 6 bases from V and 8 bases from J, leaving 19 bases between. CDR3 protein: CASSHRDRSREAFF. CDR3 bases: TGTGCCAGCAGTCACCGCGACAGGAGCAGAGAAGCTTTCTTT.

The genes are TRBV2 and TRBJ2-1; D is ambiguous. The V end was cut by 8 bases, the J end by 0 bases, with 8 bases between. The CDR3 spans 13 residues. The germline gives CDR1 SNHLY, CDR2 FYNNEI. The CDR3 sequence: CASADNSYNEQFF. CDR3 sequence (DNA): TGTGCCAGCGCGGATAACTCCTACAATGAGCAGTTCTTC.

The gene calls are TRBV29-1 and TRBJ2-2; 10 nucleotides match TRBD2. Trimming cost V 7 bases and J 1 base; bases outside gene matches: 12. This CDR3 spans 17 amino acids. Per the germline V gene, CDR1 is SQVTM and CDR2 is ANQGSEA. The CDR3 bases are TGCAGCGCCCCCGCCAGCGGGGGGGGATTGAACACCGGGGAGCTGTTTTTT. Amino acid sequence: CSAPASGGGLNTGELFF.

V is TRBV30 and J is TRBJ1-6; D perhaps matches TRBD1 (5 bases). The CDR3 spans 19 residues. Germline assignment: CDR1 GTSNPN and CDR2 SVGIG (reference sequence). Trimming took 4 bases from V and 2 from J, leaving 24 bases between them. In DNA, the CDR3 is TGTGCCTGGAACAGGAACATGTCGGGCATTTATACCTATAATTCACCCCTCCACTTT. This translates into CAWNRNMSGIYTYNSPLHF.

The chain couples TRBV6-5 to TRBJ1-3, with 10 bases aligning to TRBD1. The germline V gene has CDR1 MNHEY and CDR2 SVGAGI. This CDR3 has 15 amino acids. With 8 bases clipped from V and 4 bases from J, the junction kept 8 bases outside the gene matches. CDR3 coding DNA: TGTGCCAGCGGCGCTGGACAGGGGGAGGGAAACACCATATATTTT. This codes for CASGAGQGEGNTIYF.

This chain connects TRBV6-7 to TRBJ2-4; 7 bases match TRBD1. TRBV6-7 is annotated as an ORF whose role is uncertain. The CDR3 runs 16 residues. J was trimmed by 8 bases and V by 2 bases; bases with no gene match: 12. CDR3 sequence reads: CASSYQTGTWWDIQYF. CDR3 nucleotide sequence: TGTGCCAGCAGTTACCAGACAGGGACCTGGTGGGACATTCAGTACTTC.

The chain carries TRBV5-5 and TRBJ2-7; D uncertain. CDR3 length: 15 amino acids. V was cut by 0 bases and J by 2 bases, with 12 bases left in between. Germline V gives CDR1 SGHKS, CDR2 YYEKEE (reference sequence). In DNA form, the CDR3 reads TGTGCCAGCAGCTTGGGTCCCTTGTCCCCCTACGAGCAGTACTTC. This sequence encodes CASSLGPLSPYEQYF. The full variable domain, in which reference TRBV5-5 and TRBJ2-7 provide the parts outside the CDR3, is DAGVTQSPTHLIKTRGQQVTLRCSPISGHKSVSWYQQVLGQGPQFIFQYYEKEERGRGNFPDRFSARQFPNYSSELNVNALLLGDSALYLCASSLGPLSPYEQYFGPGTRLTVT.

The chain links TRBV29-1 to TRBJ1-2; 7 bases fit TRBD1. Germline CDR1 SQVTM, CDR2 ANQGSEA. This CDR3 contains 12 residues. V dropped 6 bases and J dropped 6; count of bases not matched to a gene: 7. This chain's CDR3 is CSVSQGEHGYTF. Written as DNA, the CDR3 is TGCAGCGTGAGTCAGGGGGAGCATGGCTACACCTTC. The full variable domain, completed using reference TRBV29-1 and TRBJ1-2, is SAVISQKPSRDICQRGTSLTIQCQVDSQVTMMFWYRQQPGQSLTLIATANQGSEATYESGFVIDKFPISRPNLTFSTLTVSNMSPEDSSIYLCSVSQGEHGYTFGSGTRLTVV.

Concerning this clone itself: The identical CDR3 is also encoded by other nucleotide sequences in the sample. The chain links TRBV7-2 to TRBJ2-1, with 11 bases matching TRBD2. V lost 4 bases and J lost 1; bases outside the gene matches: 0. Germline assignment: CDR1 SGHTA and CDR2 FQGNSA. The CDR3 totals 15 residues. The CDR3: CASSSSGGSYNEQFF. DNA of the CDR3: TGTGCCAGCAGCTCTAGCGGGGGGTCCTACAATGAGCAGTTCTTC.

The V and J genes are TRBV19 and TRBJ2-5, with 7 bases that match TRBD2. V shed 10 bases and J 5 bases; nucleotides not matched to a gene: 7. The germline V gene encodes CDR1 LNHDA and CDR2 SQIVND (reference sequence). This CDR3 spans 12 amino acids. The CDR3 DNA sequence: TGTGCCACATCAGGCGGGGGTGAGACCCAGTACTTC. This encodes CATSGGGETQYF.

The chain employs TRBV18 and TRBJ1-5; a weak D match, TRBD1 (5 bases). Per the germline V gene, CDR1 is KGHSH and CDR2 is LQKENI. The V end lost 4 bases, the J end lost 6 bases, and 13 bases lay between the germline ends. The CDR3 has 14 amino acids. This CDR3 is CASSLGTDPQPQHF. In DNA, the CDR3 is TGTGCCAGCTCACTCGGGACTGATCCTCAGCCCCAGCATTTT.

The chain employs TRBV6-6 and TRBJ2-7; no reliable D call. Germline V gene sequence: CDR1 MNHNY, CDR2 SVGAGI (reference sequence). V lost 5 bases and J 7 bases, leaving 12 bases between the germline ends. This CDR3 contains 12 residues. CDR3 coding DNA: TGTGCCAGCAGTACCCCCCCCGGGGAGCAGTACTTC. Its translation is CASSTPPGEQYF.

This clone was recorded only once. The CDR3 reads CASSPSRGTSGNTIYF. The CDR3 nucleotides are TGTGCCAGCTCACCATCCAGGGGGACCTCTGGAAACACCATATATTTT. This chain uses TRBV18 with TRBJ1-3, with 7 bases matching TRBD1. Germline loops: CDR1 KGHSH, CDR2 LQKENI. J gave up 0 bases and V 2 bases, and 4 bases lay outside the gene matches. The CDR3 spans 16 residues.

The V gene is TRBV18, the J gene TRBJ1-3, with 8 bases matching TRBD1. CDR3 length: 14 amino acids. Germline assignment: CDR1 KGHSH and CDR2 LQKENI. V trimming: 2 bases; J trimming: 4 bases; junction bases outside the gene matches: 1. This CDR3 reads CASSPDRGGNTIYF. The CDR3 nucleotides are TGTGCCAGCTCACCAGACAGGGGAGGAAACACCATATATTTT.

The chain is built from TRBV21-1 and TRBJ2-2; the D call in the table, TRBD1, was not verified against the DNA. TRBV21-1 is a pseudogene segment. This CDR3 is built from 15 residues. The CDR3 protein is CASSPMDRGAGELFF. CDR3 DNA: TGTGCCAGCAGCCCCATGGACAGGGGGGCCGGGGAGCTGTTTTTT.

The chain links TRBV19 to TRBJ2-5, with D possibly being TRBD1 (5 bases). The germline V gene encodes CDR1 LNHDA and CDR2 SQIVND (reference sequence). The ends were cut back, 2 bases at V and 4 bases at J, with 14 bases in the middle. There are 15 residues in the CDR3. As DNA, the CDR3 is TGTGCCAGTAGTATAACAAACGTAGGGGTAGAGACCCAGTACTTC. Translating gives CASSITNVGVETQYF.

V usage is TRBV9 and J usage is TRBJ2-2, with D perhaps matching TRBD1 (7 bases). CDR3 length: 15 residues. Trimming pared 4 bases from V and 3 bases from J, leaving 13 bases between. Germline CDR1 SGDLS, CDR2 YYNGEE. CDR3 nucleotides: TGTGCCAGCAGCCCCAGGGGGGCCGACACCGGGGAGCTGTTTTTT. Translated: CASSPRGADTGELFF.

The chain couples TRBV19 to TRBJ2-7; TRBD2 is a possible D gene (5 bases). This CDR3 region has 13 residues. Germline CDR1 LNHDA, CDR2 SQIVND (reference sequence). V shed 5 bases and J shed 3 bases, with 11 bases lying between them. DNA of the CDR3: TGTGCCAGTAGTGTTCGACGGGACTACGAGCAGTACTTC. Amino acid sequence: CASSVRRDYEQYF. The full variable domain, in which reference TRBV19 and TRBJ2-7 provide the parts outside the CDR3, is DGGITQSPKYLFRKEGQNVTLSCEQNLNHDAMYWYRQDPGQGLRLIYYSQIVNDFQKGDIAEGYSVSREKKESFPLTVTSAQKNPTAFYLCASSVRRDYEQYFGPGTRLTVT.

V and J are TRBV7-2 and TRBJ2-7; TRBD2 aligns across 8 bases. This CDR3 is built from 14 residues. V shed 5 bases, J shed 7 bases, and the junction held 10 bases outside the gene matches. CDR1 is SGHTA and CDR2 is FQGNSA in the germline V gene. The CDR3 reads CASSPFAGGGEQYF. As DNA, the CDR3 is TGTGCCAGCAGCCCCTTTGCGGGGGGAGGTGAGCAGTACTTC.

The chain combines TRBV2 with TRBJ2-3; 13 nucleotides line up with TRBD2. Trimming took 8 bases from V and 5 from J; bases not matched to a gene: 1. The CDR3 runs to 13 residues. Germline V gives CDR1 SNHLY, CDR2 FYNNEI. The CDR3 reads CASRTSGGDTQYF. CDR3 nucleotides: TGTGCCAGCCGGACTAGCGGGGGAGATACGCAGTATTTT.

This clone was counted once. The V gene is TRBV11-3, the J gene TRBJ1-1; 8 positions agree with TRBD1. Looked up from germline, CDR1 is SGHNT and CDR2 is YENEEA. J gave up 10 bases and V 5 bases, and 6 bases lay outside the gene matches. The CDR3 is 12 amino acids. The CDR3 region is CASSPGQGRAFF. The CDR3 region has the DNA TGTGCCAGCAGCCCCGGACAGGGAAGAGCTTTCTTT.

The chain is built from TRBV5-8 and TRBJ1-2; 8 positions agree with TRBD1. The CDR3 has 14 residues. The germline gives CDR1 SGHTS, CDR2 YDEGEE. Trimming took 4 bases from V and 4 from J; bases not matched to a gene: 6. The CDR3 reads CASSRWGTGYGYTF. The DNA of the CDR3 is TGTGCCAGCAGCCGTTGGGGGACAGGCTATGGCTACACCTTC.

The rearrangement uses TRBV11-2 and TRBJ1-2, with D maybe TRBD1 (5 bases). CDR1 is SGHAT, CDR2 FQNNGV, per germline. The CDR3 runs to 14 residues. Between the trimmed V and J ends, which lost 0 bases and 7 bases, there was a span of 12 bases. The CDR3 nucleotides are TGTGCCAGCAGCTTAGAACACCTGGGGGGTGGCTACACCTTC. It encodes CASSLEHLGGGYTF.

This chain uses TRBV7-2 with TRBJ1-2, with 12 bases that match TRBD1. CDR1 is SGHTA, CDR2 FQGNSA, per germline. The V and J ends lost 6 bases and 4 bases, in that order; junction bases with no gene match: 9. The CDR3 extends over 16 amino acids. The CDR3 DNA is TGTGCCAGCAGTAATTCCGGGACAGGGGGCATCTATGGCTACACCTTC. Amino acids: CASSNSGTGGIYGYTF.

The chain is built from TRBV3-1 (or the pseudogene TRBV3-2) and TRBJ1-1, with D perhaps TRBD1 (5 bases). Looked up from germline, CDR1 is LGHDT and CDR2 is YNNKEL (reference sequence). Trimming stripped 6 bases from V and 2 bases from J, with 10 bases between. The CDR3 loop spans 13 amino acids. The CDR3 DNA follows: TGTGCCAGCAGGCTGACAGTAAACACTGAAGCTTTCTTT. The encoded protein is CASRLTVNTEAFF.

CDR3 protein: CASSPRQGSHYGYTF. Here the CDR3 DNA reads TGTGCCAGCAGCCCTAGACAGGGTAGCCACTATGGCTACACCTTC. V usage is TRBV5-8 and J usage is TRBJ1-2, with 7 positions matching TRBD1. The CDR3 consists of 15 residues. The V gene's germline CDR1 is SGHTS and CDR2 YDEGEE. The V gene end was trimmed by 4 bases and the J gene end by 3 bases; junction bases not matched to a gene: 9.

The V call is TRBV30, the J call TRBJ1-2; D gene uncertain. The CDR3 contains 12 residues. Germline CDR1 reads GTSNPN; CDR2 reads SVGIG (reference sequence). V shed 5 bases and J shed 2 bases, with 9 bases lying between them. The CDR3 protein is CAWYYINYGYTF. The CDR3 nucleotides are TGTGCCTGGTACTACATAAACTATGGCTACACCTTC.

The chain carries TRBV9 and TRBJ2-1, with 10 bases identical to TRBD2. This CDR3 comprises 15 residues. The ends lost 3 bases at V and 7 bases at J; junction bases unmatched: 7. The V gene's germline CDR1 is SGDLS and CDR2 YYNGEE. This chain's CDR3 is CASSDGTSARNEQFF. The CDR3, as DNA: TGTGCCAGCAGCGACGGGACTAGCGCGCGTAATGAGCAGTTCTTC. The entire variable domain, with the rest obtained from reference TRBV9 and TRBJ2-1, is as follows: DSGVTQTPKHLITATGQRVTLRCSPRSGDLSVYWYQQSLDQGLQFLIQYYNGEERAKGNILERFSAQQFPDLHSELNLSSLELGDSALYFCASSDGTSARNEQFFGPGTRLTVL.